The next 22 T cell receptor beta chains were all read from a single sample in a study of breast tumors, draining lymph nodes, adjacent tissues. In TCRdb, the multiplex PCR reads were re-called with MiXCR into one record per CDR3 protein. The sample records 6,000 or so distinct CDR3 sequences, over 40% being singletons. The sample was tumor-adjacent breast tissue. Receptor source: a female donor with breast cancer. Some clones in this sample may be carry-over from other donors' samples.

This clonotype is labeled as medium-sized (0.01 to 0.1%). The chain joins TRBV6-5 to TRBJ2-7; TRBD2 matches 8 bases. The CDR3 is 17 amino acids. Germline V lookup: CDR1 MNHEY, CDR2 SVGAGI. J was trimmed by 2 bases and V by 6 bases; bases with no gene match: 15. The CDR3 reads CASRPERGSRRTYEQYF. In DNA form, the CDR3 reads TGTGCCAGCAGGCCCGAGCGGGGGAGTAGGCGGACCTACGAGCAGTACTTC.

This clonotype is labeled as medium-sized. The chain employs TRBV29-1 and TRBJ2-1; 8 bases are shared with TRBD1. J was trimmed by 1 base and V by 7 bases; bases with no gene match: 9. The CDR3 has 15 residues. The germline CDR1 and CDR2 sequences are SQVTM and ANQGSEA. The CDR3 DNA sequence: TGCAGCGGCGAGCTCCGGGACAGGTCCTACAATGAGCAGTTCTTC. Translation: CSGELRDRSYNEQFF.

This rearrangement joins TRBV9 to TRBJ2-1, with D possibly being TRBD2 (7 bases). The CDR3 sequence is 16 residues long. V was shortened by 3 bases and J by 4 bases, with 17 bases between the two germline ends. CDR1 is SGDLS, CDR2 YYNGEE, per germline. The CDR3 region is CASSGEGQGLYNEQFF. CDR3 nucleotide sequence: TGTGCCAGCAGCGGGGAGGGGCAGGGGCTGTACAATGAGCAGTTCTTC.

This clonotype showed up just once. J is TRBJ2-7 and V is TRBV7-9; TRBD1 aligns across 10 bases. The V segment lost 4 bases and the J segment 3 bases; nucleotides outside the gene matches: 3. Germline CDR1 reads SEHNR; CDR2 reads FQNEAQ (reference sequence). The CDR3 is 14 amino acids. CDR3 in amino acids: CASSSRDRGYEQYF. The CDR3 nucleotides are TGTGCCAGCAGCTCCCGGGACAGGGGCTACGAGCAGTACTTC.

This clonotype appeared many times. In DNA, the CDR3 is TGTGCCAGCAATGACAGGAACACAGATACGCAGTATTTT. This encodes CASNDRNTDTQYF. V is TRBV5-8 and J is TRBJ2-3, with a weak D call TRBD1 (6 bases). This CDR3 is built from 13 residues. Trimming left V 6 bases short and J 2 bases short, with 10 bases between. In germline, CDR1 is SGHTS, CDR2 YDEGEE. Complete variable domain (other parts from reference TRBV5-8 and TRBJ2-3): EAGVTQSPTHLIKTRGQQATLRCSPISGHTSVYWYQQALGLGLQFLLWYDEGEERNRGNFPPRFSGRQFPNYSSELNVNALELEDSALYLCASNDRNTDTQYFGPGTRLTVL.

This clonotype was counted between two and nine times. This chain joins TRBV6-1 and TRBJ2-4; 10 bases align to TRBD2. The CDR3 sequence is 17 residues long. J was trimmed by 6 bases and V by 7 bases; bases with no gene match: 15. Germline CDR1 and CDR2: MNHNS and SASEGT. For the CDR3, the DNA is TGTGCCAGCACCAGGAGGGGAGCGGGAGGGCCAGGAAACATTCAGTACTTC. It codes for CASTRRGAGGPGNIQYF.

The rearrangement uses TRBV20-1 and TRBJ2-1; D uncertain. This CDR3 has 15 residues. CDR1 is DFQATT, CDR2 SNEGSKA, per germline (reference sequence). Trimming left V 0 bases short and J 5 bases short, with 14 bases between. CDR3 amino acids: CSARDFGLGNNEQFF. The CDR3 coding sequence is TGCAGTGCTAGAGATTTCGGGCTAGGAAACAATGAGCAGTTCTTC.

This clonotype has a count of ten or more. The genes are TRBV5-1 and TRBJ2-1; 10 bases line up with TRBD2. V shed 7 bases and J 0 bases; nucleotides not matched to a gene: 4. Germline values: CDR1 SGHRS, CDR2 YFSETQ. The CDR3 is 15 amino acids. The CDR3 DNA reads as TGCGCCAGCTCCTCTAGCGGGAGCTCCTACAATGAGCAGTTCTTC. It is translated as CASSSSGSSYNEQFF. Full variable domain (missing parts from reference TRBV5-1 and TRBJ2-1): KAGVTQTPRYLIKTRGQQVTLSCSPISGHRSVSWYQQTPGQGLQFLFEYFSETQRNKGNFPGRFSGRQFSNSRSEMNVSTLELGDSALYLCASSSSGSSYNEQFFGPGTRLTVL.

By share, this clonotype ranks as medium-sized. The V gene is TRBV7-9, the J gene TRBJ2-7, with unresolved D. Trimming cost V 2 bases and J 3 bases, with 5 bases left between them. The CDR3 totals 12 residues. The germline V gene encodes CDR1 SEHNR and CDR2 FQNEAQ (reference sequence). The CDR3 nucleotides read TGTGCCAGCAGCTTAACCTACTACGAGCAGTACTTC. Protein product: CASSLTYYEQYF.

Ten or more counts support this clonotype. The chain joins TRBV10-3 to TRBJ2-3; D is ambiguous. The V gene's germline CDR1 is ENHRY and CDR2 SYGVKD. This CDR3 is built from 14 residues. Trimming took 5 bases from V and 0 from J, leaving 9 bases between them. The CDR3, as DNA: TGTGCCATCAGTCAAAGCGTTAGCACAGATACGCAGTATTTT. As protein: CAISQSVSTDTQYF.

This chain joins TRBV9 and TRBJ1-1, with 7 bases matching TRBD1. This CDR3 is 15 amino acids long. The germline V gene has CDR1 SGDLS and CDR2 YYNGEE. V shed 1 base and J 4 bases; nucleotides not matched to a gene: 7. CDR3 in DNA: TGTGCCAGCAGCGTACAACCGGGACAGCTCACTGAAGCTTTCTTT. Its translation is CASSVQPGQLTEAFF. Together with reference TRBV9 and TRBJ1-1, the CDR3 gives the full variable domain: DSGVTQTPKHLITATGQRVTLRCSPRSGDLSVYWYQQSLDQGLQFLIQYYNGEERAKGNILERFSAQQFPDLHSELNLSSLELGDSALYFCASSVQPGQLTEAFFGQGTRLTVV.

This clonotype has just a few counts. V is TRBV5-6 and J is TRBJ1-4, with a possible D match to TRBD1 (5 bases). The CDR3 loop spans 15 amino acids. V lost 3 bases and J 4 bases, leaving 13 bases between the germline ends. Per the germline V gene, CDR1 is SGHDT and CDR2 is YYEEEE. The CDR3 region has the DNA TGTGCCAGCAGCTGGGACCGGGATCTTAATGAAAAACTGTTTTTT. This translates into CASSWDRDLNEKLFF.

Relative to its sample, this clonotype is medium-sized. This chain uses TRBV6-1 with TRBJ1-4; D possibly corresponds to TRBD1 (6 bases). In germline, CDR1 is MNHNS, CDR2 SASEGT. Between the trimmed V and J ends, which lost 7 bases and 6 bases, there was a span of 18 bases. This CDR3 comprises 15 residues. The CDR3 sequence is CASTPRGAGDEKLFF. The CDR3 DNA reads TGTGCCAGCACGCCTAGGGGGGCGGGCGATGAAAAACTGTTTTTT.

This clonotype was seen only once. The rearrangement uses TRBV19 and TRBJ1-6, with unresolved D. The germline V gene has CDR1 LNHDA and CDR2 SQIVND (reference sequence). The CDR3 is made up of 15 amino acids. The V end was cut by 3 bases, the J end by 9 bases, with 15 bases between. CDR3 sequence (DNA): TGTGCCAGTAGTATGGGCGACTCCCGGTTTTCACCCCTCCACTTT. Translating it yields CASSMGDSRFSPLHF.

The rearrangement uses TRBV20-1 and TRBJ1-4, with 9 bases aligning to TRBD1. Per germline, CDR1 DFQATT and CDR2 SNEGSKA (reference sequence). Unmatched junction bases numbered 7, after V lost 0 bases and J lost 8 bases. There are 15 residues in the CDR3. The DNA for the CDR3 is TGCAGTGCTAGAGACCCTGGGACAGGGACCGAAAAACTGTTTTTT. Amino acid sequence: CSARDPGTGTEKLFF.

This clonotype was seen at least ten times. The chain is built from TRBV3-1 and TRBJ2-1; TRBD2 matches at 10 bases. V lost 4 bases, J lost 8 bases, and 11 bases stayed unmatched. This CDR3 region has 16 residues. Germline V gene sequence: CDR1 LGHDT, CDR2 YNNKEL (reference sequence). The CDR3 here is CASSPRGSGRNDEQFF. The CDR3 bases are TGTGCCAGCAGCCCGCGCGGTAGCGGGAGGAACGATGAGCAGTTCTTC.

The rearrangement joins TRBV4-2 to TRBJ2-3, with 10 nucleotides matching TRBD2. V shed 0 bases and J 1 base; nucleotides not matched to a gene: 1. The germline CDR1 and CDR2 sequences are LGHNA and YNFKEQ. The CDR3 totals 16 residues. CDR3 DNA: TGTGCCAGCAGCCAAGATCTAGCGGGGGGCACAGATACGCAGTATTTT. Its protein product is CASSQDLAGGTDTQYF.

The rearrangement links TRBV20-1 to TRBJ2-7; D is perhaps TRBD2 (5 bases). The CDR3 runs to 13 residues. Trimming pared 1 base from V and 4 bases from J, leaving 11 bases between. CDR1 and CDR2 from the germline V gene are DFQATT and SNEGSKA (reference sequence). The CDR3 reads CSARVLGGYEQYF. In DNA form, the CDR3 reads TGCAGTGCTAGAGTACTAGGTGGGTACGAGCAGTACTTC.

The chain has TRBV10-3 and TRBJ2-5; D not resolved. The CDR3 runs to 13 residues. Germline V CDR1 and CDR2: ENHRY, SYGVKD. Trimming stripped 3 bases from V and 0 bases from J, with 5 bases between. CDR3 protein: CAISDSNQETQYF. The CDR3 region has the DNA TGTGCCATCAGTGACAGCAACCAAGAGACCCAGTACTTC.

This clonotype is termed large. The rearrangement uses TRBV7-9 and TRBJ2-7; 8 bases line up with TRBD2. Germline CDR1 and CDR2: SEHNR and FQNEAQ (reference sequence). This CDR3 comprises 12 residues. With 3 bases clipped from V and 7 bases from J, the junction kept 2 bases outside the gene matches. The CDR3 sequence is CASSFTSGEQYF. In DNA, the CDR3 is TGTGCCAGCAGCTTTACTAGCGGTGAGCAGTACTTC.

The chain is built from TRBV5-1 and TRBJ2-1, with TRBD1 identical over 8 bases. CDR1 and CDR2 (germline): SGHRS, YFSETQ. The CDR3 totals 18 residues. Trimming cost V 3 bases and J 2 bases; bases outside gene matches: 13. The DNA for the CDR3 is TGCGCCAGCAGCTCACCTAGGCAGGGGGCGCGCCCCTACAATGAGCAGTTCTTC. Its translation: CASSSPRQGARPYNEQFF.

The rearrangement links TRBV7-2 to TRBJ2-7, with 10 bases fitting TRBD2. Looked up from germline, CDR1 is SGHTA and CDR2 is FQGNSA. V dropped 5 bases and J dropped 0; count of bases not matched to a gene: 4. The CDR3 spans 15 residues. CDR3 amino acids: CASSRTSGSSYEQYF. DNA for the CDR3: TGTGCCAGCAGCCGGACTAGCGGCAGCTCCTACGAGCAGTACTTC.